In this sample, the clone carrying this TCR beta chain turned up a few times. Its antigen is unknown. The sample comes from a study of shared clonotypes between healthy human individuals. Study outcomes and limitations: In this cohort, only blood was sampled, and tissue repertoires likely differ.

CD45RA+ naive and CD45RA-negative memory subsets were separated from CD4+ cells. In germline, CDR1 is WNHNN, CDR2 SYGVQD (reference sequence). The CDR3 extends over 12 amino acids. V lost 2 bases and J 5 bases, leaving 7 bases between the germline ends. The authors' processing: Because ImmunoSEQ provided only junction sequences with no quality scores, the filtering differed. The method was immunoSEQ multiplex PCR; TCRdb's version includes in-frame clones alone and lacks a portion of them. That table furnishes V, J and clone size, whereas the DNA furnished D and trimming. This sample has 950,000 to 1,100,000 clones; around 78% occur once, and the top ten carry around 0.61%.

The receptor comes from a man aged 18 to 29 in good health. Some clones in this sample may be carry-over from other donors' samples. Sequencing was done on a sample of memory CD4+ T cells from PBMCs. Indicated subset: CD45RA-negative fraction. V is TRBV10-1 and J is TRBJ2-7; D ambiguous. The CDR3 here is CASSEGPDEQYF. CDR3 nucleotides: TGCGCCAGCAGTGAGGGACCTGACGAGCAGTACTTC.